This paragraph reports one T cell receptor (beta chain). Its target is not known. A CD45RA+ naive subset and a CD45RA-negative memory subset were split from CD4+ cells. This sample is drawn from a study of shared clonotypes between healthy human individuals. At the level of the study: Donor composition was a couple of women and three men, aged 18 to 49. Findings and caveats of the study: Limited genetic and exposure-history diversity came from having few donors.

V was cut by 0 bases and J by 4 bases, with 18 bases left in between. Per the germline V gene, CDR1 is MNHNS and CDR2 is SASEGT. This CDR3 region has 17 residues. Produced via immunoSEQ multiplex PCR; TCRdb's table is partial and in-frame only. The table has 2.5 million or so clones, roughly 92% seen once. Sequencing input: naive CD4+ T cells sorted from blood. Indicated subset: CD45RA+ positively selected. V gene TRBV6-1 combines with J gene TRBJ1-1; D is ambiguous. The TCR originated in a man aged 18-30 years in good health. The CDR3, as DNA: TGTGCCAGCAGTGAAGCAGGGTCGTTGGGCTTGGGCACTGAAGCTTTCTTT. Protein sequence: CASSEAGSLGLGTEAFF.